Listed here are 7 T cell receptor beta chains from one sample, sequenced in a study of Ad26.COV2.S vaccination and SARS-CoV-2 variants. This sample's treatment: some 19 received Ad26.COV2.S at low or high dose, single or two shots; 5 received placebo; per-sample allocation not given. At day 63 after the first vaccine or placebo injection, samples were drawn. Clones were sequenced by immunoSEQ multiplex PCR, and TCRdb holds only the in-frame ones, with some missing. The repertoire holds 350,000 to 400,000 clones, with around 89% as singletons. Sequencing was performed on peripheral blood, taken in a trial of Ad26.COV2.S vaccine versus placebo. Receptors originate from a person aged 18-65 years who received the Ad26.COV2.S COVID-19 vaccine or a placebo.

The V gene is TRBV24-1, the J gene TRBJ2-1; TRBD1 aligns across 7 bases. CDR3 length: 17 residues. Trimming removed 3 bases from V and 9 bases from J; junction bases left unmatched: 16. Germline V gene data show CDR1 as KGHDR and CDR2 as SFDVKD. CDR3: CATSDRRQGRMRVEQFF. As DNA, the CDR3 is TGTGCCACCAGTGATCGGCGACAGGGAAGGATGCGGGTTGAGCAGTTCTTC.

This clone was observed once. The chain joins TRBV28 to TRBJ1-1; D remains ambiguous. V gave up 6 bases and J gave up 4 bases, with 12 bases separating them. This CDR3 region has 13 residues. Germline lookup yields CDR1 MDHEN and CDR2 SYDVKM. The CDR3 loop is CASSWVYGTEAFF. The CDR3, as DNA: TGTGCCAGCAGCTGGGTCTATGGCACTGAAGCTTTCTTT.

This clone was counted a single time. The chain's CDR3 is CATSDPTGNEQFF. Here the CDR3 DNA reads TGTGCCACCAGTGACCCGACAGGCAATGAGCAGTTCTTC. J is TRBJ2-1 and V is TRBV24-1, with D tentatively TRBD1 (6 bases). CDR1 is KGHDR and CDR2 is SFDVKD in the germline V gene. CDR3 length: 13 amino acids. V was pared by 4 bases and J by 6 bases, with 9 bases between.

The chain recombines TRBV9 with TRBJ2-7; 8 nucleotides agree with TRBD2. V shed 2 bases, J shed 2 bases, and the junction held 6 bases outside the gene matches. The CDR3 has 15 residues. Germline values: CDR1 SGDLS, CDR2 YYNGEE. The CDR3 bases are TGTGCCAGCAGCGTTGGCACGGGAGGGACCTACGAGCAGTACTTC. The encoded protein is CASSVGTGGTYEQYF.

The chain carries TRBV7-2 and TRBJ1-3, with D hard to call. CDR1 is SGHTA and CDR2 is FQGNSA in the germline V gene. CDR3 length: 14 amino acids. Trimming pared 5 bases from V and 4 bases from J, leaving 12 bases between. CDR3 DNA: TGTGCCAGCAGCCAACTCATTAGGGGAAACACCATATATTTT. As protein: CASSQLIRGNTIYF.

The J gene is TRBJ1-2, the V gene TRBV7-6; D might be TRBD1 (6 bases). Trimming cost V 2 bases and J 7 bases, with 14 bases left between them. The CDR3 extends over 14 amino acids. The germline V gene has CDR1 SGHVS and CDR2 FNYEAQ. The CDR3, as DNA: TGTGCCAGCAGCTTACCCTCAGGGGCGGGTGGCTACACCTTC. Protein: CASSLPSGAGGYTF.

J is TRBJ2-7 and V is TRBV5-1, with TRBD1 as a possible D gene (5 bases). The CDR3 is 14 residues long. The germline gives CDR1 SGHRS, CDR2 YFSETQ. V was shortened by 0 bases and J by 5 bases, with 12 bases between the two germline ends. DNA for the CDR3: TGCGCCAGCAGCTTGGTGTCAGGGAAGAACGAGCAGTACTTC. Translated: CASSLVSGKNEQYF.